This T cell receptor (beta chain) was observed in a study of shared clonotypes between healthy human individuals (dated by TCRdb to the early 2020s). Looking at the study overall: Three men and two women, aged 18 to 49 years, made up the cohort. Different laboratories and diverse techniques were used to prepare libraries and sequence TCR repertoires, to increase sequencing depth and limit assay-specific biases. Leukapheresis yielded between about 0.9 and 10 billion PBMCs per donor. Blood TCR repertoires of a handful of healthy adults were deeply sequenced to estimate repertoire size and the extent of clonotype sharing between individuals. For each donor, CD4 naive and CD4 memory were each run on three plates, CD8 naive on two plates, and CD8 memory on one plate.

Using the deep immunoSEQ assay, multiplex PCR amplified TCR CDR3 regions from genomic DNA. For each cell subset, the extracted genomic DNA was distributed evenly across all wells of several immunoSEQ 96-well plates, and each plate served as one replicate. Each replicate PCR for sorted subsets received about 0.2 ug genomic DNA, equal to tens of thousands of T cell genomes. The purified libraries were quantified using a Qubit 3.0 fluorometer, sized with a Bioanalyzer 2100, and then quantified again using the KAPA Library Quantification kit. Every immunoSEQ 96-well plate was sequenced on a dedicated single-read 150-cycle Illumina NextSeq 550 flow cell. In the original analysis: The immunoSEQ output contained only junctional sequences without quality scores, so filtering could not match that applied to full-length reads. Sequences were annotated with PyIR, a Python wrapper for IgBLAST v1.9, using IMGT germline references to assign V/J genes and CDR3. Reads were filtered out if the reads had weak V/J assignments (E-value above 1e-6), no CDR3, stop codons, out-of-frame junctions, or ambiguous translated residues. V3J clonotypes were defined as sequences sharing an identical inferred V gene, J gene, and CDR3 amino acid sequence. To compute the percentage overlap between repertoires, the number of shared unique clonotypes was divided by the size of the smaller repertoire. Three approaches were used to assess repertoire richness: RTK rarefaction, the Chao1 estimator, and Recon v2.1 estimates of unobserved clonotypes. OLGA was used to compute generation probabilities for all TCRbeta clonotypes that the gDNA method yielded from a handful of donors. The table was pulled from immuneACCESS by TCRdb, which kept in-frame rearrangements only. Such tables lose some clones; where checked, under half of the loss comes from unresolved V genes, and the rest has no known cause. V and J calls and clone size follow that table, whereas D and trimming were derived from the DNA. The sample includes roughly 770,000 clones, with around 96% observed a single time. Jointly, the top ten make up 0.2% to 0.25% of the sample.

From the cysteine through the phenylalanine, the CDR3 covers 17 amino acids. CDR3 DNA is the only sequence kept; it has 51 bases, read in frame from the first base. Clipping removes 5 bases from V and 8 bases from J, with 14 as the unmatched junction base count. CDR1 and CDR2, per the germline V gene, are SGHAT and FQNNGV. With regard to this clone: Its cognate antigen has yet to be identified. Per-nucleotide qualities are absent, and no much larger clonotype sits a single base away.

Broad study findings and their caveats: When a handful of donors were compared, the shared fraction of clonotypes was roughly 4.8% for naive CD4, 3.5% to 4% for naive CD8, more than 2% for memory CD4, and 0.4% for memory CD8. Compared with non-shared clonotypes, the clonotypes found in all four sorted-subset donors had higher generation probabilities. Because the study included a small number of donors, the genetic and exposure-history diversity represented was limited. Sampling was restricted to blood, and TCR repertoires in tissue are likely to differ from TCR repertoires in blood. Pairwise subsampling led to the expectation that sequencing depth would affect the degree of clonotype sharing among donors. Naive subsets generally had larger estimated clonotype richness than memory subsets. Rarefaction of sorted-subset datasets indicated incomplete sequencing despite the large sequencing depth.

CD8 naive samples consisted of CD45RO-negative cells that were positively selected for CCR7, yielding a CD45RA+CCR7+ population without TemRA cells. Healthy HIV-negative adults with no recently reported acute infections or vaccinations were included as donors. Every donor was a Caucasian adult residing in Nashville, Tennessee, USA. After blood collection by leukapheresis, PBMCs were isolated using Ficoll-Histopaque density gradient centrifugation and then cryopreserved in the vapor phase of liquid nitrogen. Analytical flow cytometry was used to check the purity and quantity of each magnetically sorted T cell population. From each sorted fraction, genomic DNA was isolated and quantified by UV absorbance on a Nanodrop 2000c.

The chain links TRBV11-2 with TRBJ2-1, with 11 bases in between that match TRBD1. Sequencing used naive CD8+ T cells sorted from blood. Explained via the paper, the cell subset or site label denotes: CD45RA+CCR7+. The sequence came from a man aged 25-45 years in good health. This receptor has the CDR3 CASSRGLRTGGWDEQFF. The nucleotide sequence is given as TGTGCCAGCAGCAGAGGCCTCCGGACAGGGGGCTGGGATGAGCAGTTCTTC.